Presented here are 20 T cell receptor beta chains from one specimen sequenced in a study of blood T cell repertoires in COVID-19. TCRdb keeps only in-frame clones here, not all; method: immunoSEQ multiplex PCR. The sample includes around 260,000 clones, just over 85% of them seen just once. Sequenced: peripheral blood. The receptors stem from a woman between 25 and 40 years old with active or convalescent COVID-19.

The V call is TRBV28, the J call TRBJ2-3; possibly TRBD2 for D (6 bases). V shed 8 bases and J shed 3 bases, with 15 bases lying between them. The CDR3 sequence is 14 residues long. Germline V CDR1 and CDR2: MDHEN, SYDVKM. The CDR3 coding sequence is TGTGCCAGCTTGGAGGGAGGAAATACAGATACGCAGTATTTT. This codes for CASLEGGNTDTQYF. The full variable domain, in which reference TRBV28 and TRBJ2-3 provide the parts outside the CDR3, is DVKVTQSSRYLVKRTGEKVFLECVQDMDHENMFWYRQDPGLGLRLIYFSYDVKMKEKGDIPEGYSVSREKKERFSLILESASTNQTSMYLCASLEGGNTDTQYFGPGTRLTVL.

V gene TRBV18 combines with J gene TRBJ2-7, with D perhaps matching TRBD1 (5 bases). V lost 2 bases and J 3 bases, leaving 11 bases between the germline ends. Per the germline V gene, CDR1 is KGHSH and CDR2 is LQKENI. The CDR3 loop spans 14 amino acids. The DNA for the CDR3 is TGTGCCAGCTCACCAGCAGGGTCAGGCTACGAGCAGTACTTC. As protein: CASSPAGSGYEQYF.

The gene calls are TRBV30 and TRBJ1-1; TRBD1 is a possible D gene (6 bases). V was cut by 2 bases and J by 10 bases, with 11 bases left in between. The CDR3 has 11 residues. Germline V CDR1 and CDR2: GTSNPN, SVGIG (reference sequence). DNA for the CDR3: TGTGCCTGGAGTTCAACAGGGATAGCTTTCTTT. Translation gives CAWSSTGIAFF.

This clone showed up just once. The rearrangement joins TRBV27 to TRBJ2-2; the D is unclear. This CDR3 spans 14 amino acids. The V gene lost 4 bases and the J gene lost 4 bases, with 10 bases spanning the gap. Germline V lookup: CDR1 MNHEY, CDR2 SMNVEV (reference sequence). CDR3 amino acids: CASSSTHTTGELFF. CDR3 DNA: TGTGCCAGCAGTTCGACACACACCACCGGGGAGCTGTTTTTT.

The rearrangement uses TRBV5-8 and TRBJ1-3, with D unclear. CDR1 and CDR2 from the germline V gene are SGHTS and YDEGEE. Trimming took off 0 bases at V and 2 bases at J, with 9 bases between the two ends. The CDR3 runs to 15 residues. CDR3 loop: CASSLVSGTGNTIYF. CDR3 nucleotides: TGTGCCAGCAGCTTGGTTTCCGGGACTGGAAACACCATATATTTT.

J is TRBJ2-1 and V is TRBV27, with D perhaps matching TRBD2 (5 bases). V shed 7 bases and J shed 1 base, with 11 bases lying between them. This CDR3 contains 14 residues. Per germline, CDR1 MNHEY and CDR2 SMNVEV (reference sequence). CDR3 sequence: CASTWRGSYNEQFF. The CDR3 bases are TGTGCCAGCACTTGGCGCGGGTCCTACAATGAGCAGTTCTTC.

V gene TRBV9 combines with J gene TRBJ1-3; maybe TRBD1 (5 bases). Trimming shortened V by 3 bases and J by 2 bases, and 6 bases separated the two germline ends. From germline, CDR1 is SGDLS and CDR2 YYNGEE. The CDR3 extends over 13 amino acids. The CDR3 here is CASSAGTGNTIYF. In nucleotides, the CDR3 is TGTGCCAGCAGCGCAGGGACTGGAAACACCATATATTTT.

This clone has a handful of counts. The chain couples TRBV4-1 to TRBJ2-7; D is perhaps TRBD1 (6 bases). Germline-derived CDR1 and CDR2 are MGHRA and YSYEKL. The CDR3 consists of 22 residues. Trimming removed 0 bases at V and 1 base at J, with 31 bases between. This chain's CDR3 is CASSQDERPVRGVNHASYEQYF. DNA for the CDR3: TGCGCCAGCAGCCAAGATGAACGCCCGGTCAGGGGAGTTAACCACGCTTCCTACGAGCAGTACTTC.

V gene TRBV10-3 combines with J gene TRBJ2-3; 12 bases map to TRBD1. CDR3 size: 16 residues. CDR1 and CDR2 (germline): ENHRY, SYGVKD. V lost 1 base to trimming and J lost 5 bases; unmatched junction nucleotides: 4. This chain's CDR3 is CAISEWGQGARDTQYF. CDR3 in DNA: TGTGCCATCAGTGAGTGGGGACAGGGGGCCAGAGATACGCAGTATTTT.

CDR3 DNA sequence: TGTGCCACCAGCAGTGAAGGGGGTGGCTACACCTTC. This codes for CATSSEGGGYTF. The V call is TRBV15, the J call TRBJ1-2, with a tentative D call TRBD1 (6 bases). Germline V gene data show CDR1 as LNHNV and CDR2 as YYDKDF (reference sequence). The CDR3 runs 12 residues. V was cut by 3 bases and J by 7 bases, with 9 bases left in between. Combining the CDR3 with reference TRBV15 and TRBJ1-2 gives the whole variable domain DAMVIQNPRYQVTQFGKPVTLSCSQTLNHNVMYWYQQKSSQAPKLLFHYYDKDFNNEADTPDNFQSRRPNTSFCFLDIRSPGLGDTAMYLCATSSEGGGYTFGSGTRLTVV.

V is TRBV11-3 and J is TRBJ2-3; TRBD2 matches at 15 bases. The germline CDR1 and CDR2 sequences are SGHNT and YENEEA. The CDR3 is 18 amino acids. Unmatched junction bases numbered 6, after V lost 4 bases and J lost 1 base. CDR3 region: CASSWGLAGGPGTDTQYF. CDR3 coding DNA: TGTGCCAGCAGCTGGGGACTAGCGGGGGGCCCTGGCACAGATACGCAGTATTTT.

The chain joins TRBV6-6 to TRBJ1-3; a possible D gene is TRBD1 (6 bases). The CDR3 runs to 14 residues. The germline V gene has CDR1 MNHNY and CDR2 SVGAGI (reference sequence). With 5 bases removed from V and 5 bases from J, the gap between germline ends came to 13 bases. Here the CDR3 DNA reads TGTGCCAGCAGTGATCTACAGGGAAGAAACACCATATATTTT. Translation gives CASSDLQGRNTIYF.

V usage is TRBV19 and J usage is TRBJ1-3; D call uncertain. The CDR3 runs 13 residues. In germline, CDR1 is LNHDA, CDR2 SQIVND (reference sequence). Deletions cut 10 bases from V and 0 bases from J, with 10 bases between. This chain's CDR3 is CATPITSGNTIYF. In DNA form, the CDR3 reads TGTGCCACCCCTATCACCTCTGGAAACACCATATATTTT.

J is TRBJ1-6 and V is TRBV6-4, with 9 bases aligning to TRBD1. From germline, CDR1 is MRHNA and CDR2 SNTAGT. The CDR3 runs to 15 residues. V trimming: 6 bases; J trimming: 7 bases; junction bases outside the gene matches: 7. CDR3 residues: CASRLSGTGNSPLHF. CDR3 sequence (DNA): TGTGCCAGCAGACTCTCCGGGACAGGGAATTCACCCCTCCACTTT.

CDR3 coding DNA: TGTGCCAGCAGCTCCCCCAGGGAAAAGGGCACTGAAGCTTTCTTT. This gives the protein CASSSPREKGTEAFF. V and J are TRBV13 and TRBJ1-1; tentative D call: TRBD1 (5 bases). The V gene lost 4 bases and the J gene lost 4 bases, with 16 bases spanning the gap. CDR1 and CDR2 from the germline V gene are PRHDT and FYEKMQ (reference sequence). The CDR3 loop spans 15 amino acids.

This chain links TRBV25-1 with TRBJ1-1, with 8 bases that match TRBD1. The CDR3 totals 15 residues. CDR1 is MGHDK and CDR2 is SYGVNS in the germline V gene. The ends lost 6 bases at V and 4 bases at J; junction bases unmatched: 10. The CDR3 DNA is TGTGCCAGCAGCGAAGACAGGGGTTTGGGCACTGAAGCTTTCTTT. Its translation: CASSEDRGLGTEAFF.

The chain links TRBV5-4 to TRBJ1-3, with 7 bases aligning to TRBD1. CDR1 and CDR2 (germline): SGHNT, YYREEE (reference sequence). The CDR3 consists of 17 residues. V lost 2 bases and J lost 0; bases outside the gene matches: 8. CDR3 protein: CASSFQGGRLSGNTIYF. The CDR3 bases are TGTGCCAGCAGCTTCCAGGGGGGAAGACTCTCTGGAAACACCATATATTTT.

The rearrangement uses TRBV27 and TRBJ1-1; D unclear. This CDR3 spans 13 amino acids. The ends were cut back, 5 bases at V and 4 bases at J, with 11 bases in the middle. Per germline, CDR1 MNHEY and CDR2 SMNVEV (reference sequence). CDR3 nucleotide sequence: TGTGCCAGCAGTCAAGGACTGGGCACTGAAGCTTTCTTT. It yields the protein CASSQGLGTEAFF.

J is TRBJ1-2 and V is TRBV7-2, with D maybe TRBD1 (5 bases). V lost 4 bases and J 1 base, leaving 10 bases between the germline ends. The CDR3 sequence is 14 residues long. Germline V gene data show CDR1 as SGHTA and CDR2 as FQGNSA. The CDR3 is CASSSHRNNYGYTF. DNA of the CDR3: TGTGCCAGCAGCTCACACAGGAATAACTATGGCTACACCTTC.

The sample holds a few counts of this clone. The chain combines TRBV27 with TRBJ2-7; 10 bases map to TRBD1. V lost 2 bases, J lost 4 bases, and 14 bases stayed unmatched. This CDR3 is 18 amino acids long. Germline V gene data show CDR1 as MNHEY and CDR2 as SMNVEV (reference sequence). As DNA, the CDR3 is TGTGCCAGCAGTTTAATGGGTAGACAGGGGGCAAAAGGGTACGAGCAGTACTTC. Translating it yields CASSLMGRQGAKGYEQYF.